Following are 18 T cell receptor beta chains from one sample sequenced in a study of OX40 agonist ivuxolimab in advanced cancers. Some clones are missing from TCRdb's copy, which holds only in-frame ones; the method was immunoSEQ multiplex PCR. The sample lists approximately 68,000 clones, around 88% occurring once. The source was CD4+ or CD8+ T cells sorted from blood, collected in a trial of the OX40 agonist ivuxolimab. These receptors originate from an adult with an advanced solid tumor such as melanoma, head and neck, liver or kidney cancer.

This clone was counted once. V gene TRBV5-1 combines with J gene TRBJ1-3, with unresolved D. CDR3 length: 16 amino acids. CDR1 and CDR2 (germline): SGHRS, YFSETQ. The ends were cut back, 3 bases at V and 1 base at J, with 14 bases in the middle. CDR3 in amino acids: CASSYGGRLSGNTIYF. The CDR3 DNA is TGCGCCAGCAGCTACGGCGGTCGCTTATCTGGAAACACCATATATTTT.

V is TRBV9 and J is TRBJ2-5; 10 nucleotides match TRBD1. CDR3 length: 15 residues. Germline V gene lookup returns CDR1 SGDLS and CDR2 YYNGEE. The V segment lost 4 bases and the J segment 4 bases; nucleotides outside the gene matches: 7. The CDR3 nucleotides read TGTGCCAGCAGCCTACGACAGGGGGCCTTAGAGACCCAGTACTTC. Translation: CASSLRQGALETQYF.

The rearrangement joins TRBV10-3 to TRBJ1-1; 12 nucleotides line up with TRBD1. V shed 6 bases and J 4 bases; nucleotides not matched to a gene: 6. CDR3 size: 15 residues. Germline V CDR1 and CDR2: ENHRY, SYGVKD. The CDR3 loop reads CAIRGQGAGGTEAFF. DNA of the CDR3: TGTGCCATCAGGGGACAGGGGGCTGGAGGCACTGAAGCTTTCTTT.

The V call is TRBV30, the J call TRBJ2-1, with D possibly matching TRBD2 (5 bases). Germline CDR1 is GTSNPN and CDR2 is SVGIG (reference sequence). This CDR3 contains 13 residues. DNA of the CDR3: TGTGCGTCTGTCGGAGGATTGAGCAATGAGCAGTTCTTC. Translated, it gives CASVGGLSNEQFF. Supplemented by reference TRBV30 and TRBJ2-1, the full variable domain reads SQTIHQWPATLVQPVGSPLSLECTVEGTSNPNLYWYRQAAGRGLQLLFYSVGIGQISSEVPQNLSASRPQDRQFILSSKKLLLSDSGFYLCASVGGLSNEQFFGPGTRLTVL.

V is TRBV27 and J is TRBJ2-6; D is unclear. Germline V gene data show CDR1 as MNHEY and CDR2 as SMNVEV (reference sequence). The V gene lost 5 bases and the J gene lost 1 base, with 21 bases spanning the gap. This CDR3 is built from 19 residues. The CDR3 DNA is TGTGCCAGCAGTCCCTTCCTACGGCCACAGACGTCTGGGGCCAACGTCCTGACTTTC. It is translated as CASSPFLRPQTSGANVLTF.

The genes are TRBV9 and TRBJ2-3; TRBD2 might be the D (6 bases). The V and J ends lost 4 bases and 2 bases respectively, with 14 bases between them. CDR1 and CDR2 (germline): SGDLS, YYNGEE. This CDR3 contains 15 residues. Written as DNA, the CDR3 is TGTGCCAGCAGCCTTAATCAGCGGGTCACAGATACGCAGTATTTT. The encoded protein is CASSLNQRVTDTQYF.

The chain has TRBV28 and TRBJ1-1; D call uncertain. V was shortened by 2 bases and J by 1 base, with 11 bases between the two germline ends. Germline-derived CDR1 and CDR2 are MDHEN and SYDVKM. CDR3 length: 15 residues. CDR3: CASSLRMPRNTEAFF. CDR3 in DNA: TGTGCCAGCAGTTTACGGATGCCCAGGAACACTGAAGCTTTCTTT.

The chain uses TRBV28 and TRBJ1-4, with 7 bases identical to TRBD1. Trimming removed 6 bases from V and 5 bases from J; junction bases left unmatched: 6. This CDR3 is built from 14 residues. The germline CDR1 and CDR2 sequences are MDHEN and SYDVKM. Here the CDR3 reads CASRSGQLNEKLFF. The CDR3 nucleotides read TGTGCCAGCAGATCGGGACAGCTAAATGAAAAACTGTTTTTT.

This chain links TRBV2 with TRBJ2-3; 7 bases are shared with TRBD2. The germline gives CDR1 SNHLY, CDR2 FYNNEI. V was clipped by 7 bases and J by 4 bases; unmatched bases: 8. CDR3 length: 14 residues. The CDR3 here is CASTPTGGADTQYF. CDR3 sequence (DNA): TGTGCCAGCACCCCAACTGGGGGGGCAGATACGCAGTATTTT. Full variable domain (remainder filled in from reference TRBV2 and TRBJ2-3): EPEVTQTPSHQVTQMGQEVILRCVPISNHLYFYWYRQILGQKVEFLVSFYNNEISEKSEIFDDQFSVERPDGSNFTLKIRSTKLEDSAMYFCASTPTGGADTQYFGPGTRLTVL.

The chain couples TRBV28 to TRBJ1-2, with TRBD1 matching 9 bases. This CDR3 comprises 13 residues. Germline V gene sequence: CDR1 MDHEN, CDR2 SYDVKM. J gave up 8 bases and V 7 bases, and 8 bases lay outside the gene matches. CDR3 loop: CASISDRGQGYTF. DNA for the CDR3: TGTGCCAGCATTTCGGACAGGGGTCAGGGCTACACCTTC.

This clone was seen just once. Relative to the germline gene, one junction end is altered; a read error may explain this. The chain recombines TRBV25-1 with TRBJ2-1, with D possibly being TRBD1 (5 bases). The CDR3 extends over 11 amino acids. The germline V gene has CDR1 MGHDK and CDR2 SYGVNS. The DNA of the CDR3 is TGTGCCAGCAGTGTAAACAGGAATTGGCTCTTC. Translation: CASSVNRNWLF.

The rearrangement uses TRBV7-3 and TRBJ2-7; TRBD1 is a possible D gene (6 bases). CDR1 is SGHTA and CDR2 is FQGTGA in the germline V gene. V shed 5 bases and J shed 3 bases, with 23 bases lying between them. The CDR3 consists of 17 residues. As DNA, the CDR3 is TGTGCCAGCAGCGAAAGTAGGCTCGGACAGCCGTACTACGAGCAGTACTTC. Translation gives CASSESRLGQPYYEQYF.

Only one count was recorded for this clone. This sequence joins TRBV2 and TRBJ2-7; a weak D match, TRBD2 (5 bases). Germline CDR1 SNHLY, CDR2 FYNNEI. The CDR3 covers 13 residues. V lost 1 base and J 3 bases, leaving 7 bases between the germline ends. The CDR3 DNA is TGTGCCAGCAGTGAAGGGACTTTCTACGAGCAGTACTTC. It encodes CASSEGTFYEQYF.

The J gene is TRBJ1-4, the V gene TRBV4-3, with D unresolved. CDR3 length equals 15 residues. The germline V gene has CDR1 LGHNA and CDR2 YSLEER. Trimming removed 0 bases from V and 5 bases from J, with 10 bases in between. In nucleotides, the CDR3 is TGCGCCAGCAGCCAAGATAAGCGGGTCAATGAAAAACTGTTTTTT. This translates into CASSQDKRVNEKLFF.

This chain links TRBV7-2 with TRBJ1-5; D possibly corresponds to TRBD1 (5 bases). Trimming shortened V by 1 base and J by 2 bases, and 12 bases separated the two germline ends. CDR1 and CDR2 (germline): SGHTA, FQGNSA. CDR3 length: 16 amino acids. CDR3 sequence (DNA): TGTGCCAGCAGCTTAGGTCGGGGGATTGGCAATCAGCCCCAGCATTTT. This sequence encodes CASSLGRGIGNQPQHF.

This sequence joins TRBV6-6 and TRBJ2-7; 8 nucleotides align to TRBD1. V lost 5 bases and J lost 1; bases outside the gene matches: 7. CDR1 and CDR2 (germline): MNHNY, SVGAGI (reference sequence). CDR3 length: 15 residues. The CDR3 DNA is TGTGCCAGCAGTCCCACCGGGACAGGATCCTACGAGCAGTACTTC. Translated, it gives CASSPTGTGSYEQYF.

The chain employs TRBV19 and TRBJ2-1; tentatively, D is TRBD2 (5 bases). This CDR3 spans 19 amino acids. Germline V gives CDR1 LNHDA, CDR2 SQIVND (reference sequence). The V end was cut by 3 bases, the J end by 0 bases, with 21 bases between. CDR3 bases: TGTGCCAGTAGTATGGGCCCACCCGGACTCCACTACTCCTACAATGAGCAGTTCTTC. Its protein is CASSMGPPGLHYSYNEQFF.

The chain recombines TRBV7-2 with TRBJ1-1, with D hard to call. Germline values: CDR1 SGHTA, CDR2 FQGNSA. The V gene lost 5 bases and the J gene lost 7 bases, with 11 bases spanning the gap. This CDR3 has 12 amino acids. This CDR3 is CASSPYGGEAFF. As DNA, the CDR3 is TGTGCCAGCAGCCCTTACGGTGGTGAAGCTTTCTTT. Filled out from reference TRBV7-2 and TRBJ1-1, the complete variable domain reads GAGVSQSPSNKVTEKGKDVELRCDPISGHTALYWYRQSLGQGLEFLIYFQGNSAPDKSGLPSDRFSAERTGGSVSTLTIQRTQQEDSAVYLCASSPYGGEAFFGQGTRLTVV.